One and the same sample provided the 25 T cell receptor beta chains below, sequenced in a study of T cells in localized non-small cell lung cancer. Profiled with immunoSEQ multiplex PCR; TCRdb holds only in-frame clones, not every one. The data hold over 20,000 clones, with 75% to 90% observed a single time. The sequences come from peripheral blood, collected before any cancer treatment. The receptors were sampled from a male donor aged 60 or over with stage II squamous cell lung carcinoma.

This chain links TRBV11-3 with TRBJ2-1; 8 positions agree with TRBD2. The V gene's germline CDR1 is SGHNT and CDR2 YENEEA. The length of the CDR3 is 14 residues. The V gene end was trimmed by 8 bases and the J gene end by 10 bases; junction bases not matched to a gene: 13. DNA of the CDR3: TGTGCCAGCTCAGCTGGGAGCGGGGGTCGAGAGCAGTTCTTC. This sequence encodes CASSAGSGGREQFF.

The J gene is TRBJ2-7, the V gene TRBV4-1; no firm D call. CDR3 length: 15 amino acids. Germline assignment: CDR1 MGHRA and CDR2 YSYEKL. V lost 4 bases and J lost 5, with 18 bases in between. The CDR3 protein is CASSPLPHSPHEQYF. Here the CDR3 DNA reads TGCGCCAGCAGCCCACTACCGCACAGTCCCCACGAGCAGTACTTC.

The CDR3: CASSDGGYSGNTIYF. The CDR3 nucleotides are TGTGCCAGCTCCGATGGGGGCTACTCTGGAAACACCATATATTTT. This chain joins TRBV7-2 and TRBJ1-3, with D maybe TRBD1 (6 bases). Germline lookup yields CDR1 SGHTA and CDR2 FQGNSA. V was trimmed by 8 bases and J by 0 bases, leaving 14 bases between them. CDR3 length: 15 amino acids.

The chain couples TRBV30 to TRBJ1-1, with D perhaps matching TRBD1 (6 bases). Per germline, CDR1 GTSNPN and CDR2 SVGIG (reference sequence). V was pared by 5 bases and J by 4 bases, with 14 bases between. The CDR3 has 13 residues. CDR3 sequence reads: CAWGGTPLTEAFF. Here the CDR3 DNA reads TGTGCCTGGGGAGGGACACCGCTCACTGAAGCTTTCTTT. Full variable domain (rest looked up from reference TRBV30 and TRBJ1-1): SQTIHQWPATLVQPVGSPLSLECTVEGTSNPNLYWYRQAAGRGLQLLFYSVGIGQISSEVPQNLSASRPQDRQFILSSKKLLLSDSGFYLCAWGGTPLTEAFFGQGTRLTVV.

The rearrangement joins TRBV4-3 to TRBJ1-2, with D hard to call. Germline CDR1 is LGHNA and CDR2 is YSLEER. The ends were cut back, 0 bases at V and 1 base at J, with 12 bases in the middle. There are 16 residues in the CDR3. CDR3 loop: CASSQDPRTINYGYTF. CDR3 DNA: TGCGCCAGCAGCCAAGACCCGCGAACTATTAACTATGGCTACACCTTC.

This clone was seen a handful of times. The genes are TRBV19 and TRBJ1-6; D ambiguous. Germline CDR1 is LNHDA and CDR2 is SQIVND (reference sequence). V lost 1 base to trimming and J lost 8 bases, with 3 bases between them. The CDR3 length is 12 residues. In DNA, the CDR3 is TGTGCCAGTAGTATAGCGGATTCACCCCTCCACTTT. Translating gives CASSIADSPLHF.

CDR3 residues: CASSQDRGPLHF. CDR3 coding DNA: TGCGCCAGCAGCCAAGACAGGGGGCCCCTCCACTTT. V usage is TRBV4-3 and J usage is TRBJ1-6; 7 nucleotides agree with TRBD1. The V gene end was trimmed by 0 bases and the J gene end by 13 bases; junction bases not matched to a gene: 0. This CDR3 contains 12 residues. Germline CDR1 and CDR2: LGHNA and YSLEER.

The V and J genes are TRBV27 and TRBJ1-1; D not resolved. Germline V CDR1 and CDR2: MNHEY, SMNVEV (reference sequence). The CDR3 runs 16 residues. The germline V and J ends were trimmed by 4 bases and 0 bases, with 15 bases remaining between them. In DNA form, the CDR3 reads TGTGCCAGCAGTTCCGCAGGCGTGGGGATGAACACTGAAGCTTTCTTT. This codes for CASSSAGVGMNTEAFF.

The chain employs TRBV5-1 and TRBJ1-5; perhaps TRBD1 as D (5 bases). This CDR3 is built from 14 residues. V was shortened by 3 bases and J by 2 bases, with 9 bases between the two germline ends. The germline V gene encodes CDR1 SGHRS and CDR2 YFSETQ. CDR3 nucleotides: TGCGCCAGCAGCTCGCAGGGCGGCAATCAGCCCCAGCATTTT. It is translated as CASSSQGGNQPQHF.

The chain joins TRBV28 to TRBJ1-2; 11 bases line up with TRBD1. The CDR3 has 14 amino acids. V lost 2 bases and J lost 8; bases outside the gene matches: 4. Germline CDR1 MDHEN, CDR2 SYDVKM. The CDR3 bases are TGTGCCAGCAGTTTAGGGGGACAGGGGGGAGGCTACACCTTC. Translating it yields CASSLGGQGGGYTF.

The rearrangement uses TRBV19 and TRBJ1-5, with D maybe TRBD1 (6 bases). CDR1 LNHDA and CDR2 SQIVND come from the germline V gene (reference sequence). With 1 base removed from V and 3 bases from J, the gap between germline ends came to 13 bases. The CDR3 is 16 residues long. CDR3 residues: CASSIVAGGDNQPQHF. The CDR3 coding sequence is TGTGCCAGTAGTATAGTGGCGGGGGGCGACAATCAGCCCCAGCATTTT.

In its sample, this clone was seen once. The rearrangement uses TRBV7-8 and TRBJ2-3; D might be TRBD2 (5 bases). Trimming left V 2 bases short and J 0 bases short, with 12 bases between. Germline CDR1 and CDR2: SGHVS and FQNEAQ. This CDR3 has 16 residues. CDR3: CASSLKEGLSTDTQYF. The DNA for the CDR3 is TGTGCCAGCAGCTTAAAAGAGGGTCTTAGCACAGATACGCAGTATTTT.

This chain links TRBV10-3 with TRBJ2-7; tentative D call: TRBD2 (6 bases). Germline assignment: CDR1 ENHRY and CDR2 SYGVKD. There are 15 residues in the CDR3. Trimming removed 1 base at V and 2 bases at J, with 12 bases between. The CDR3 protein is CAISEYTSRAYEQYF. In nucleotides, the CDR3 is TGTGCCATCAGTGAGTACACTAGCCGTGCCTACGAGCAGTACTTC.

Judged by abundance, this clone is medium-sized. This chain connects TRBV10-3 to TRBJ1-2; D remains ambiguous. This CDR3 region has 13 residues. Germline V CDR1 and CDR2: ENHRY, SYGVKD. Trimming left V 6 bases short and J 4 bases short, with 12 bases between. CDR3: CAIRPGGPYGYTF. The CDR3 region has the DNA TGTGCCATCAGGCCGGGAGGACCCTATGGCTACACCTTC.

V gene TRBV5-5 combines with J gene TRBJ2-5; D may be TRBD1 (6 bases). This CDR3 is 14 amino acids long. Trimming removed 0 bases from V and 9 bases from J, with 15 bases in between. Germline V gene data show CDR1 as SGHKS and CDR2 as YYEKEE (reference sequence). CDR3 nucleotides: TGTGCCAGCAGCTTGGGGTTGCACAGGGAGCCCCAGTACTTC. Its translation is CASSLGLHREPQYF.

This sequence joins TRBV5-6 and TRBJ1-3; 9 bases align to TRBD1. The CDR3 is 16 residues long. With V trimmed by 4 bases and J by 3 bases, 8 bases remained unmatched. Germline V gives CDR1 SGHDT, CDR2 YYEEEE. DNA of the CDR3: TGTGCCAGCAGCCCAACAGGGGGCGAAGGTGGAAACACCATATATTTT. Amino acids: CASSPTGGEGGNTIYF.

V is TRBV5-4 and J is TRBJ1-2, with D perhaps TRBD1 (5 bases). The CDR3 runs to 15 residues. With 3 bases removed from V and 5 bases from J, the gap between germline ends came to 17 bases. In germline, CDR1 is SGHNT, CDR2 YYREEE (reference sequence). DNA of the CDR3: TGTGCCAGCAGCTCGGTAGGAGGGGTTGAATATGGCTACACCTTC. Residues: CASSSVGGVEYGYTF.

This clone was seen a few times. The rearrangement links TRBV5-8 to TRBJ1-1; D ambiguous. V gave up 3 bases and J gave up 0 bases, with 12 bases separating them. The CDR3 covers 15 residues. CDR1 is SGHTS and CDR2 is YDEGEE in the germline V gene. The CDR3 DNA reads as TGTGCCAGCAGCTCCGGTAGGGAGGTGAACACTGAAGCTTTCTTT. Its protein product is CASSSGREVNTEAFF.

V usage is TRBV19 and J usage is TRBJ2-5; D is uncertain. Germline values: CDR1 LNHDA, CDR2 SQIVND (reference sequence). Trimming pared 4 bases from V and 0 bases from J, leaving 18 bases between. The CDR3 runs 17 residues. The CDR3 DNA reads as TGTGCCAGTAGTAACCTCTTCAGACTCGCTCACCAAGAGACCCAGTACTTC. It codes for CASSNLFRLAHQETQYF.

CDR3 coding DNA: TGTGCCAGCAGCCAAGAAAGTGTGGGGAATCAGCCCCAGCATTTT. Its protein is CASSQESVGNQPQHF. The V call is TRBV4-2, the J call TRBJ1-5, with D uncertain. This CDR3 region has 15 residues. CDR1 LGHNA and CDR2 YNFKEQ come from the germline V gene. V lost 0 bases to trimming and J lost 4 bases, with 10 bases between them.

The chain uses TRBV19 and TRBJ1-1, with D unresolved. The V gene's germline CDR1 is LNHDA and CDR2 SQIVND (reference sequence). There are 14 residues in the CDR3. Trimming took off 5 bases at V and 4 bases at J, with 14 bases between the two ends. The CDR3 spells CASSLSWSGTEAFF. In DNA form, the CDR3 reads TGTGCCAGTAGTCTCTCATGGTCGGGCACTGAAGCTTTCTTT.

The chain recombines TRBV18 with TRBJ1-1, with D maybe TRBD1 (5 bases). The V and J ends lost 3 bases and 7 bases respectively, with 12 bases between them. The CDR3 consists of 13 residues. Germline loops: CDR1 KGHSH, CDR2 LQKENI. The chain's CDR3 is CASSPTGGNEAFF. The CDR3 coding sequence is TGTGCCAGCTCACCCACGGGGGGGAATGAAGCTTTCTTT.

This clone appeared a single time. The rearrangement uses TRBV6-1 and TRBJ1-5, with D possibly being TRBD1 (5 bases). The CDR3 consists of 15 residues. Germline V gene data show CDR1 as MNHNS and CDR2 as SASEGT. V dropped 1 base and J dropped 4 bases, with 11 bases sitting between them. CDR3 in DNA: TGTGCCAGCAGTGAAGGTCGACAGAATAATCAGCCCCAGCATTTT. Encoded protein: CASSEGRQNNQPQHF.

V usage is TRBV19 and J usage is TRBJ1-5, with D maybe TRBD1 (5 bases). Trimming left V 3 bases short and J 2 bases short, with 11 bases between. The CDR3 spans 15 residues. The germline V gene encodes CDR1 LNHDA and CDR2 SQIVND (reference sequence). The CDR3 sequence is CASSIEGLGNQPQHF. The CDR3 bases are TGTGCCAGTAGTATCGAGGGGCTTGGCAATCAGCCCCAGCATTTT.

J is TRBJ2-1 and V is TRBV23-1, with 7 bases aligning to TRBD1. TRBV23-1 is marked as an open reading frame, function uncertain. CDR3 length equals 16 residues. Trimming removed 7 bases from V and 0 bases from J; junction bases left unmatched: 9. The CDR3 spells CASIPQGSSSYNEQFF. The CDR3 bases are TGCGCCAGCATTCCACAGGGGTCGAGCTCCTACAATGAGCAGTTCTTC.